This TCR beta chain is drawn from a study of CD8+CD57+ T cells in acquired aplastic anemia. Study results and caveats: Over 25 shared CD8+ CDR3s appeared highly expressed within patients' immunodominant clones.

Profiles of TCR beta VDJ and CDR3 were generated from a genomic DNA template. TCRdb reprocessed the reads with MiXCR, giving one entry per CDR3 protein. The sample holds hundreds of thousands of distinct CDR3 sequences, about a third seen once. Sequencing was done on patients that had shown CD8+CD57+ cell expansion by flow cytometry. On this clonotype itself: No antigen is known for it.

Germline V lookup: CDR1 SNHLY, CDR2 FYNNEI. Unmatched junction bases numbered 8, after V lost 5 bases and J lost 10 bases. The length of the CDR3 is 14 residues. The chain employs TRBV2 and TRBJ1-1, with 12 bases matching TRBD1. This sequence originates from a human donor with aplastic anemia. Input material: sorted CD4+, CD8+, or CD8+CD57+ T cells (not recorded which) from PBMCs. The CDR3 region has the DNA TGTGCCAGCAGTTCGCCGGGACAGGGGGCGAGAGCTTTCTTT. Its protein product is CASSSPGQGARAFF.